This T cell receptor beta chain is drawn from a study of blood T cells in healthy people across ages. Broader study findings: Significant beta diversity loss was already apparent by age 40, declining roughly linearly.

CDR1 and CDR2 from the germline V gene are DFQATT and SNEGSKA (reference sequence). The trim removed 6 bases at V and 8 bases at J, leaving 21 bases unmatched. CDR3 length: 18 amino acids. Isolation yielded PBMCs, at least 7 million per sample, in every case. This clonotype appeared a few times. Its antigen is undetermined. A much larger clone differs from this one at a single base, so this may be a read error. A second PCR, run for roughly 6 to 11 cycles, used a sample-barcoded 5' primer plus a J-beta primer mix. Each cDNA molecule was tagged by a template-switch adaptor with 12 random nucleotides. Every sample gave at least 2.5 million paired-end reads containing CDR3. TCRdb redid the calling of the 5' RACE reads with MiXCR, one entry per CDR3 protein. The table has about 700,000 distinct CDR3 sequences, about 34% seen once.

Sequences were obtained from blood. V gene TRBV20-1 combines with J gene TRBJ2-1, with 11 bases lining up with TRBD1. The TCR sequence derives from a woman over 75 in good health. CDR3: CSARDRGITGPLLDEQFF. The CDR3, as DNA: TGCAGTGCCCGGGACAGGGGGATAACGGGGCCCCTATTGGATGAGCAGTTCTTC.